The rows below give T cell receptor beta chains drawn from one sample of a study of persistence of HIV-infected CD4 T cells. Their antigen targets remain unknown. The table came from immunoSEQ multiplex PCR; TCRdb's copy has only in-frame clones and leaves some out. Among about 46,000 clones listed, about nine tenths were seen once. Sequencing was performed on CD4+ T cells sorted from PBMCs after roughly 17-hour stimulation, taken from a patient who received antiretroviral therapy. The receptors stem from an adult woman with HIV who was CMV-seropositive. Each CDR3 is given without its conserved first and last residue.

v_call: TRBV20-1; cdr3_length: 13; j_call: TRBJ2-7; cdr3_aa: SASSGQVETYEQY
v_call: TRBV24-1; cdr3_length: 13; j_call: TRBJ2-7; cdr3_aa: ATSDPRTGSAEQY
v_call: TRBV7-3; cdr3_length: 12; j_call: TRBJ2-3; cdr3_aa: ASSRGTSTDTQY
v_call: TRBV27; cdr3_length: 14; j_call: TRBJ2-1; cdr3_aa: ASSATGTSGRDEQF
v_call: TRBV3-1/TRBV3-2; cdr3_length: 14; j_call: TRBJ2-4; cdr3_aa: ASSQLASLAKNIQY
v_call: TRBV7-3; cdr3_length: 14; j_call: TRBJ2-1; cdr3_aa: ASSPGLAGGTNEQF
v_call: TRBV7-8; cdr3_length: 14; j_call: TRBJ1-1; cdr3_aa: ASSLGTGQGDTEAF
v_call: TRBV5-6; cdr3_length: 17; j_call: TRBJ1-2; cdr3_aa: ASSLVWTGQGSGNYGYT
v_call: TRBV27; cdr3_length: 15; j_call: TRBJ2-7; cdr3_aa: ASSLGTSGSIAYEQY
v_call: TRBV5-4; cdr3_length: 11; j_call: TRBJ1-2; cdr3_aa: ASSLDQGYGYT
v_call: TRBV6-6; cdr3_length: 10; j_call: TRBJ2-2; cdr3_aa: ASRSQTGELF
v_call: TRBV9; cdr3_length: 12; j_call: TRBJ2-3; cdr3_aa: ASRREEGTDTQY
v_call: TRBV15; cdr3_length: 13; j_call: TRBJ1-4; cdr3_aa: ATSTHRGLGEKLF
v_call: TRBV2; cdr3_length: 14; j_call: TRBJ1-6; cdr3_aa: ASSPTGGARGSPLH
v_call: TRBV15; cdr3_length: 13; j_call: TRBJ1-3; cdr3_aa: ATSSRRGSGNTIY
v_call: TRBV5-1; cdr3_length: 12; j_call: TRBJ1-1; cdr3_aa: ASSLNRGNTEAF
v_call: TRBV10-3; cdr3_length: 14; j_call: TRBJ1-1; cdr3_aa: AISAWVRGEDTEAF
v_call: TRBV5-1; cdr3_length: 12; j_call: TRBJ1-2; cdr3_aa: ASSSNRATYGYT
v_call: TRBV15; cdr3_length: 14; j_call: TRBJ1-6; cdr3_aa: ATSRAEDGGGSPLH
v_call: TRBV5-3; cdr3_length: 14; j_call: TRBJ1-3; cdr3_aa: ARSLGARLGGNTIY
v_call: TRBV14; cdr3_length: 14; j_call: TRBJ2-1; cdr3_aa: ASSQGVGSIYNEQF
v_call: TRBV7-9; cdr3_length: 11; j_call: TRBJ2-5; cdr3_aa: ASSFGLAQTQY
v_call: TRBV3-1/TRBV3-2; cdr3_length: 14; j_call: TRBJ1-5; cdr3_aa: ASSRGTPGPNQPQH
v_call: TRBV6-5; cdr3_length: 13; j_call: TRBJ2-2; cdr3_aa: ASVKPGQGKGELF
v_call: TRBV3-1/TRBV3-2; cdr3_length: 10; j_call: TRBJ2-7; cdr3_aa: ASSQAKTEQY
v_call: TRBV28; cdr3_length: 15; j_call: TRBJ2-7; cdr3_aa: ASSRGTGGASIYEQY
v_call: TRBV28; cdr3_length: 11; j_call: TRBJ1-2; cdr3_aa: ASSLGGHYGYT
v_call: TRBV27; cdr3_length: 11; j_call: TRBJ1-1; cdr3_aa: ASSPLKNTEAF
v_call: TRBV19; cdr3_length: 12; j_call: TRBJ1-1; cdr3_aa: ASIPRRGSPEAF
v_call: TRBV9; cdr3_length: 13; j_call: TRBJ1-5; cdr3_aa: ASSRGGFGYQPQH
v_call: TRBV29-1; cdr3_length: 8; j_call: TRBJ1-2; cdr3_aa: SASSGGYT
v_call: TRBV28; cdr3_length: 11; j_call: TRBJ1-2; cdr3_aa: ASSLGFRRGYT
v_call: TRBV11-3; cdr3_length: 13; j_call: TRBJ2-1; cdr3_aa: ASSLTSGSPNEQF
v_call: TRBV27; cdr3_length: 12; j_call: TRBJ1-1; cdr3_aa: ASSIDRTNTEAF
v_call: TRBV1; cdr3_length: 12; j_call: TRBJ2-6; cdr3_aa: TSSMWCLANVLT
v_call: TRBV28; cdr3_length: 13; j_call: TRBJ2-7; cdr3_aa: ASGLVGGSPYEQY
v_call: TRBV19; cdr3_length: 12; j_call: TRBJ2-7; cdr3_aa: ASSPQDRWYEQY
v_call: TRBV19; cdr3_length: 11; j_call: TRBJ2-2; cdr3_aa: ASSPQGAGELF
v_call: TRBV19; cdr3_length: 10; j_call: TRBJ2-7; cdr3_aa: ASSERDLEQY
v_call: TRBV28; cdr3_length: 13; j_call: TRBJ2-7; cdr3_aa: ASSSPGQGAYEQY
v_call: TRBV6-1; cdr3_length: 13; j_call: TRBJ2-1; cdr3_aa: ASSELAGAVNEQF
v_call: TRBV18; cdr3_length: 13; j_call: TRBJ2-1; cdr3_aa: ASSPAEGTAPEQF
v_call: TRBV6-6; cdr3_length: 14; j_call: TRBJ2-7; cdr3_aa: ASSYALAGDSYEQY
v_call: TRBV10-1; cdr3_length: 13; j_call: TRBJ1-2; cdr3_aa: ASSDQRTRRDGYT
v_call: TRBV6-5; cdr3_length: 13; j_call: TRBJ1-3; cdr3_aa: ASSYGGSTGNTIY
v_call: TRBV4-3; cdr3_length: 13; j_call: TRBJ2-2; cdr3_aa: ASSRDRGVTGELF
v_call: TRBV25-1; cdr3_length: 11; j_call: TRBJ2-1; cdr3_aa: ARSPGRDREQF
v_call: TRBV24-1; cdr3_length: 13; j_call: TRBJ1-1; cdr3_aa: ATSDSQGTGDEAF
v_call: TRBV29-1; cdr3_length: 11; j_call: TRBJ2-7; cdr3_aa: SVEGTDSYEQY
v_call: TRBV28; cdr3_length: 12; j_call: TRBJ2-7; cdr3_aa: ASSPGGSSYEQY
v_call: TRBV5-5; cdr3_length: 13; j_call: TRBJ1-2; cdr3_aa: ASSLGASADYGYT
v_call: TRBV19; cdr3_length: 11; j_call: TRBJ1-5; cdr3_aa: ASSRDMYQPQH
v_call: TRBV7-8; cdr3_length: 14; j_call: TRBJ1-6; cdr3_aa: ASSRSGDTRNSPLH
v_call: TRBV12-3/TRBV12-4; cdr3_length: 11; j_call: TRBJ2-5; cdr3_aa: ASSLGPTGTQY